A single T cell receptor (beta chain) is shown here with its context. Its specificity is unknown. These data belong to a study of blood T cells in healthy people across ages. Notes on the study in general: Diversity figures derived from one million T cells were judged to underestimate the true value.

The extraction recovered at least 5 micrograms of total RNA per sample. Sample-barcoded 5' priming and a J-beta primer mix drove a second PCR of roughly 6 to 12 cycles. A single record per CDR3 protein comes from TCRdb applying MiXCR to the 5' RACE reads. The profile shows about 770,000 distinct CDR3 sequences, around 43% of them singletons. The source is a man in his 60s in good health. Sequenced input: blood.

CDR3 residues: CASSQVGTEQYF. The DNA of the CDR3 is TGTGCCAGCAGCCAGGTGGGGACCGAGCAGTACTTC. The rearrangement links TRBV27 to TRBJ2-4; tentatively, D is TRBD1 or TRBD2 (5 bases each). TRBJ2-7 matches the DNA end more closely, so the J call is doubtful. This CDR3 has 12 amino acids. CDR1 and CDR2 (germline): MNHEY, SMNVEV (reference sequence).